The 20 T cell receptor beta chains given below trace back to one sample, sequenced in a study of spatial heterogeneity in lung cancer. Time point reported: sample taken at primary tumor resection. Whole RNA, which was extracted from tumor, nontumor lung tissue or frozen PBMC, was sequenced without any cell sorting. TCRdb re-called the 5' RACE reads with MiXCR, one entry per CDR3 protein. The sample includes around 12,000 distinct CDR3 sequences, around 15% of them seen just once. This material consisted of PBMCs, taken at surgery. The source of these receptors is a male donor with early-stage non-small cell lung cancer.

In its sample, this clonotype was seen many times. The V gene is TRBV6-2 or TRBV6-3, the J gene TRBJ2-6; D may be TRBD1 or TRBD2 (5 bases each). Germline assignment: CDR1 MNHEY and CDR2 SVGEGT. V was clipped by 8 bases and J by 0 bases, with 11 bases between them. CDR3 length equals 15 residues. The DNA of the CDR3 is TGTGCCAGCGGGGCCGGGGCCTCTGGGGCCAACGTCCTGACTTTC. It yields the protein CASGAGASGANVLTF.

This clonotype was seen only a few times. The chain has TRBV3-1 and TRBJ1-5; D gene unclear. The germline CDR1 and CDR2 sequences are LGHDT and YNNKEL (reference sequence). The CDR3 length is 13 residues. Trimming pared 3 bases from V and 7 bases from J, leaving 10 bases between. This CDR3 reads CASSHLAEQPQHF. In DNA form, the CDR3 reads TGTGCCAGCAGCCATCTGGCGGAACAGCCCCAGCATTTT. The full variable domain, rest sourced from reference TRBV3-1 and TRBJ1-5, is DTAVSQTPKYLVTQMGNDKSIKCEQNLGHDTMYWYKQDSKKFLKIMFSYNNKELIINETVPNRFSPKSPDKAHLNLHINSLELGDSAVYFCASSHLAEQPQHFGDGTRLSIL.

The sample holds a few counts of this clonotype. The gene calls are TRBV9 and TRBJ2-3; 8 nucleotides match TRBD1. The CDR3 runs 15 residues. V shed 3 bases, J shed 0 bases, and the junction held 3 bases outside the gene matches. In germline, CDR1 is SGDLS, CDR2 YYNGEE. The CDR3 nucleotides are TGTGCCAGCAGCGGGGACAGGTTTAGCACAGATACGCAGTATTTT. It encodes CASSGDRFSTDTQYF.

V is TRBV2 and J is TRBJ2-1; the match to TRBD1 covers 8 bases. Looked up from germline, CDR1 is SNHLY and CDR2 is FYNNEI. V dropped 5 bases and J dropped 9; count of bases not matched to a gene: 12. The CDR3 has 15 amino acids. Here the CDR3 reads CASSIGTGVFSEQFF. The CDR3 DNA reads TGTGCCAGCAGTATCGGGACAGGTGTATTTAGTGAGCAGTTCTTC.

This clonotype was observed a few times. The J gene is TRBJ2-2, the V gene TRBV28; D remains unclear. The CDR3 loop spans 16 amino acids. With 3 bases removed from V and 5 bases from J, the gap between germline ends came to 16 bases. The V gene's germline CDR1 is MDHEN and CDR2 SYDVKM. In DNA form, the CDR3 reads TGTGCCAGCAGTTTCATGGGCCTCGCGACGACCGGGGAGCTGTTTTTT. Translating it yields CASSFMGLATTGELFF.

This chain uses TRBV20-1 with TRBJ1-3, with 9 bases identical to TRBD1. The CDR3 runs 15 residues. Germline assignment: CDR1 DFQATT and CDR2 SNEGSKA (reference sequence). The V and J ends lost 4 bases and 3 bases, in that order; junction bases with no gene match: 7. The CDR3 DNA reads TGCAGTGCTAAAACGGGACAGGGAGATGGAAACACCATATATTTT. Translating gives CSAKTGQGDGNTIYF.

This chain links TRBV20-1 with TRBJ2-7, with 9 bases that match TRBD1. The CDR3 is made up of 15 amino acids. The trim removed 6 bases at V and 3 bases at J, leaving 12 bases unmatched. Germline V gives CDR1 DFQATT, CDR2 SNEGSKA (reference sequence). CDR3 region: CSAEGRDRAFYEQYF. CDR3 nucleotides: TGCAGTGCCGAGGGCCGGGACAGGGCCTTCTACGAGCAGTACTTC.

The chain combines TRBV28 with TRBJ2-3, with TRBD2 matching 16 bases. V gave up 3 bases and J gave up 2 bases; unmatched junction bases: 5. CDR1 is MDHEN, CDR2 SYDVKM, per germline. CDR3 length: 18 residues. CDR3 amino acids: CASSLGLAGGQNTDTQYF. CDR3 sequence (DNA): TGTGCCAGCAGTTTGGGACTAGCGGGGGGGCAAAACACAGATACGCAGTATTTT.

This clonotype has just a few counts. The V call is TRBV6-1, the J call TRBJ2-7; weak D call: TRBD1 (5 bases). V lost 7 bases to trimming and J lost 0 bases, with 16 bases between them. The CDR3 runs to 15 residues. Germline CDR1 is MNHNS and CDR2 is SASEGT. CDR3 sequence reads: CASNPDTFSSYEQYF. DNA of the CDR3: TGTGCCAGCAACCCGGACACCTTCAGCTCCTACGAGCAGTACTTC.

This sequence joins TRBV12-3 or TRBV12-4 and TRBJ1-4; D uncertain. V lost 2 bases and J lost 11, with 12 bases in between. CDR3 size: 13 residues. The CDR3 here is CASSLNQGSKLFF. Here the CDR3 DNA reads TGTGCCAGCAGTTTAAATCAAGGGTCGAAACTGTTTTTT.

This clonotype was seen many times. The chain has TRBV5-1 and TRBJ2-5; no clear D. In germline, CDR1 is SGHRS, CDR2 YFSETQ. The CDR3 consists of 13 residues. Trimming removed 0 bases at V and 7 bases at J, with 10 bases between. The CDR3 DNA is TGCGCCAGCAGCTTGGATCCCCCGCCGACCCAGTACTTC. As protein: CASSLDPPPTQYF. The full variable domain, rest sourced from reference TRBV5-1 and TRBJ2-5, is KAGVTQTPRYLIKTRGQQVTLSCSPISGHRSVSWYQQTPGQGLQFLFEYFSETQRNKGNFPGRFSGRQFSNSRSEMNVSTLELGDSALYLCASSLDPPPTQYFGPGTRLLVL.

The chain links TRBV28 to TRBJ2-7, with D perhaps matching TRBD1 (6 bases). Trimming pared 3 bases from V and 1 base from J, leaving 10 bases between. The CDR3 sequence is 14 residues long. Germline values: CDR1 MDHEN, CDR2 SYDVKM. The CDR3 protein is CASSFQGWSYEQYF. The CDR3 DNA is TGTGCCAGCAGTTTCCAGGGGTGGTCCTACGAGCAGTACTTC.

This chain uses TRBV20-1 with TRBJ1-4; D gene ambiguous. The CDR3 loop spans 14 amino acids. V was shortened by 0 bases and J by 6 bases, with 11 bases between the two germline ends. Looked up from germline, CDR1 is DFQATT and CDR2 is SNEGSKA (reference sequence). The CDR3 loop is CSARDLYRDEKLFF. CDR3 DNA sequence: TGCAGTGCTAGAGATCTGTATAGAGATGAAAAACTGTTTTTT.

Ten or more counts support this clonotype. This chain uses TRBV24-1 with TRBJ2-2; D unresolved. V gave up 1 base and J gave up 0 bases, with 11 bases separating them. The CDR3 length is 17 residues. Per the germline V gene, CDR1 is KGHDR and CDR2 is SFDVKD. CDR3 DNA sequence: TGTGCCACCAGTGATTTAAAAGAACCGGCGAACACCGGGGAGCTGTTTTTT. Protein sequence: CATSDLKEPANTGELFF.

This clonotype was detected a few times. The CDR3 is CSARSATGTYEQYF. In nucleotides, the CDR3 is TGCAGTGCTAGATCGGCGACAGGGACCTACGAGCAGTACTTC. This chain connects TRBV20-1 to TRBJ2-7; 7 bases fit TRBD1. The V gene's germline CDR1 is DFQATT and CDR2 SNEGSKA (reference sequence). The CDR3 is made up of 14 amino acids. J gave up 2 bases and V 2 bases, and 6 bases lay outside the gene matches.

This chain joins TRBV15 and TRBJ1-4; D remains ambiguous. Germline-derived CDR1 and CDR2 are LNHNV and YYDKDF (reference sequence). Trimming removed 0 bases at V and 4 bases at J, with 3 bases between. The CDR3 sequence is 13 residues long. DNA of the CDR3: TGTGCCACCAGCAGAGATTTTAATGAAAAACTGTTTTTT. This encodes CATSRDFNEKLFF.

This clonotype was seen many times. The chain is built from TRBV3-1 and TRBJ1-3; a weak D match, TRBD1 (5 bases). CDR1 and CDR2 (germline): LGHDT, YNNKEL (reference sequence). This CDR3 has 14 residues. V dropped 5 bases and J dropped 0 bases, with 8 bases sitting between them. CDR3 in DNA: TGTGCCAGCAGCGACAGAAGCTCTGGAAACACCATATATTTT. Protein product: CASSDRSSGNTIYF.

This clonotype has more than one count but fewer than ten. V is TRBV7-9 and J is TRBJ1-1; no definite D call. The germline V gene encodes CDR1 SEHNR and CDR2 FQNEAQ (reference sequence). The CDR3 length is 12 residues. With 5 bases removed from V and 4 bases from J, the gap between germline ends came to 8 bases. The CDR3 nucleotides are TGTGCCAGCAGCGTACGGGCCACTGAAGCTTTCTTT. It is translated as CASSVRATEAFF.

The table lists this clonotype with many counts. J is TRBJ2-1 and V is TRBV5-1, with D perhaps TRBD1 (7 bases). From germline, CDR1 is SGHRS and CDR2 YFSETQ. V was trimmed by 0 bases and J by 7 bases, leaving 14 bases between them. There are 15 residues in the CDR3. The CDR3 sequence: CASSLEGGGMNEQFF. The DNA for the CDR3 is TGCGCCAGCAGCTTGGAAGGAGGGGGCATGAATGAGCAGTTCTTC.

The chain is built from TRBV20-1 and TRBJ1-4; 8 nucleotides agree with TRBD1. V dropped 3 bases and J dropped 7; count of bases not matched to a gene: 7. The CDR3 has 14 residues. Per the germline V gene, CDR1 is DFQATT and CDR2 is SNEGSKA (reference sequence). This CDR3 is CSASPRTGREKLFF. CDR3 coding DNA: TGCAGTGCTAGCCCCCGGACAGGGCGTGAAAAACTGTTTTTT.